Listed here is a single TCR beta chain. The specificity of this receptor is unknown. No qualities accompany the bases; no much larger clone lies one base away. Receptor libraries were prepared by the immunoSEQ multiplex PCR assay. The source is immuneACCESS, and TCRdb retained only in-frame sequences with V and J called. Part of the clones is not carried over; for the studies checked, unresolved V genes explain less than half of this, and the remainder is unexplained. The sample table lists 70,000 to 95,000 clones, approximately 87% of them with a count of one. The top ten constitute 20% of the sample. The record originates from a study of control samples from healthy donors and cancer patients (dated by TCRdb to 2019 to 2021). At the junction V is shortened by 6 bases and J by 2 bases; bases outside the gene matches: 4. From its cysteine to its phenylalanine, the CDR3 spans 15 amino acids. The CDR3 DNA has 45 bases and is translated from base 1. From a lookup of the germline V gene, CDR1 and CDR2 are KGHDR and SFDVKD.

Sequenced: blood. Recombination joined TRBV24-1 with TRBJ2-2, and TRBD1 aligns with 8 junction nucleotides. The sequence came from a man over 45 in good health. The sequenced DNA is TGTGCCACCAGTACCAGGGGGCGAAACACCGGGGAGCTGTTTTTT. This codes for CATSTRGRNTGELFF.